These T cell receptor beta chains were read from a single sample in a study of neurological immune-mediated disorders. Each CDR3 protein gets one entry after TCRdb re-called the 5' RACE reads with MiXCR. The data hold 50,000 to 60,000 distinct CDR3 sequences, with over 15% observed a single time. What was sequenced was PBMCs. The receptors shown here come from a man in his 60s in good health. CDR3s include the opening cysteine and the closing phenylalanine or tryptophan. D genes are given only for firm matches. Not all rows give a size; the values are once, few, many and, for expanded clones, a class.

>TRBV12-3/TRBV12-4|TRBJ1-2|TRBD1|many|13
TGTGCCAGCAAACCCCAGGGGGTTAAGGGCTACACCTTC
CASKPQGVKGYTF
>TRBV5-1|TRBJ2-2|NA|many|16
TGCGCCAGCAGCTTGGAAGCGGTAGCCCACATCGGGGAGCTGTTTTTT
CASSLEAVAHIGELFF
>TRBV29-1|TRBJ2-1|NA|many|13
TGCAGCGTTGCCCAGCCCGCCCACAATGAGCAGTTCTTC
CSVAQPAHNEQFF
>TRBV10-3|TRBJ1-5|NA|many|18
TGTGCCATCAGTGAGTCCTCGGGGGGGGGAGGAGGCAATCAGCCCCAGCATTTT
CAISESSGGGGGNQPQHF
>TRBV3-1|TRBJ2-7|TRBD2|many|15
TGTGCCAGCAGCCTGGGACTAGCGGGTTCCTACGAGCAGTACTTC
CASSLGLAGSYEQYF
>TRBV24-1|TRBJ2-1|TRBD2|many|16
TGTGCCACCAGTGAGGACGGCGGGGGCTCCTACAATGAGCAGTTCTTC
CATSEDGGGSYNEQFF
>TRBV20-1|TRBJ1-6|NA|many|17
TGCAGTGCGGAGGGGGGGGACCGACCCAGAGAGGGCTCACCCCTCCACTTT
CSAEGGDRPREGSPLHF
>TRBV12-3/TRBV12-4|TRBJ2-7|NA|many|14
TGTGCCAGCAGTGGCTCCGCGGGCAGATACGAGCAGTACTTC
CASSGSAGRYEQYF
>TRBV18|TRBJ2-3|TRBD2|few|15
TGTGCCAGCTCACCGGGACTAGGTGCTACAGATACGCAGTATTTT
CASSPGLGATDTQYF
>TRBV15|TRBJ1-4|NA|many|13
TGTGCCACCAGCAGAGGAAGGGGTGAAAAACTGTTTTTT
CATSRGRGEKLFF
>TRBV20-1|TRBJ1-2|NA|many|15
TGCAGTGCTAGAGACGAAGGGGGGGTCTCCTATGGCTACACCTTC
CSARDEGGVSYGYTF
>TRBV28|TRBJ2-7|TRBD2|medium-sized|14
TGTGCCAGCACGTTGGCTAGCGGGAGAGGCGAGCAGTACTTC
CASTLASGRGEQYF
>TRBV5-1|TRBJ2-6|NA|many|17
TGCGCCAGCAGCCCCCCCCACGGGTCCTCTGGGGCCAACGTCCTGACTTTC
CASSPPHGSSGANVLTF
>TRBV20-1|TRBJ1-2|TRBD1|many|15
TGCAGTGCGGCTGACCCACAGGGGATGGTCTATGGCTACACCTTC
CSAADPQGMVYGYTF
>TRBV5-1|TRBJ2-3|TRBD2|many|16
TGCGCCAGCAGCTTGTTGGCGGGAGAAAGCACAGATACGCAGTATTTT
CASSLLAGESTDTQYF
>TRBV3-1|TRBJ2-7|TRBD2|medium-sized|15
TGTGCCAGCAGCCCTACGGGCGGGAGGGCCTACGAGCAGTACTTC
CASSPTGGRAYEQYF
>TRBV4-1|TRBJ2-1|TRBD2|many|20
TGCGCCAGCAGCGGCCAAGTTTCCCTTATAGCGGGAGGGCCGTCGTATGAGCAGTTCTTC
CASSGQVSLIAGGPSYEQFF
>TRBV15|TRBJ2-2|NA|NA|15
TGTGCCACCAGCAGCCTGGGACAGAACACCGGGGAGCTGTTTTTT
CATSSLGQNTGELFF
>TRBV29-1|TRBJ2-3|TRBD2|many|14
TGCAGCGTAGCCGGGACTAGTCAGGCAGATACGCAGTATTTT
CSVAGTSQADTQYF
>TRBV18|TRBJ2-7|TRBD1|many|15
TGTGCCAGCTCCATGTACGGGACAGGGGTCAACGAGCAGTACTTC
CASSMYGTGVNEQYF
>TRBV9|TRBJ2-7|TRBD2|many|14
TGTGCCAGCGCGCGGCAGCGGGAGTTCTACGAGCAGTACTTC
CASARQREFYEQYF
>TRBV12-3/TRBV12-4|TRBJ1-2|NA|NA|13
TGTGCCAGCAGTTTGAGAGGGGGAAATGGCTACACCTTC
CASSLRGGNGYTF
>TRBV5-1|TRBJ1-1|NA|many|14
TGCGCCAGCAGCTTGGAATTAGCGAACACTGAAGCTTTCTTT
CASSLELANTEAFF
>TRBV6-5|TRBJ2-7|NA|NA|13
TGTGCCAGCAGTTACGGGTCGGACTACGAGCAGTACTTC
CASSYGSDYEQYF
>TRBV18|TRBJ1-5|NA|few|17
TGTGCCAGCTCACCCTTTTCAGGGTACGATAGCAATCAGCCCCAGCATTTT
CASSPFSGYDSNQPQHF
>TRBV24-1|TRBJ2-5|NA|many|14
TGTGCCACCAGTGATTACGCGGTCCAAGAGACCCAGTACTTC
CATSDYAVQETQYF
>TRBV28|TRBJ2-1|NA|many|13
TGTGCCAGCAGTTTAAGAGCGGTCGATGAGCAGTTCTTC
CASSLRAVDEQFF
>TRBV20-1|TRBJ2-5|TRBD2|many|15
TGCAGTGCTAGAGATCCTAGCGGGGGGAAAGAGACCCAGTACTTC
CSARDPSGGKETQYF
>TRBV20-1|TRBJ2-3|NA|many|13
TGCAGTGCTAGAGACCCGGTTACAGATACGCAGTATTTT
CSARDPVTDTQYF
>TRBV7-3|TRBJ2-1|TRBD2|many|13
TGTGCCAGCAGCGCACGAAAAGCGGGGGAGCAGTTCTTC
CASSARKAGEQFF
>TRBV6-2/TRBV6-3|TRBJ1-1|NA|few|11
TGTGCCAGCAGCGTAAGGTTTGAAGCTTTCTTT
CASSVRFEAFF
>TRBV5-1|TRBJ2-2|NA|NA|15
TGCGCCAGTAGCTTGGAACAGGACAACACCGGGGAGCTGTTTTTT
CASSLEQDNTGELFF
>TRBV4-1|TRBJ1-2|NA|NA|14
TGCGCCAGCAGCCAAGCTATTTTCACGGATGGCTACACCTTC
CASSQAIFTDGYTF
>TRBV6-6|TRBJ2-3|NA|many|15
TGTGCCAGCAGTTACCGGGCAGGGGGCACAGATACGCAGTATTTT
CASSYRAGGTDTQYF
>TRBV6-5|TRBJ2-1|TRBD2|NA|13
TGTGCCAGCAGTCGGGGGGGCCTCTCTGAGCAGTTCTTC
CASSRGGLSEQFF
>TRBV7-8|TRBJ2-3|TRBD2|many|17
TGTGCCAGCAGCTTATTGACTAGCGGGGATTCCACAGATACGCAGTATTTT
CASSLLTSGDSTDTQYF
>TRBV29-1|TRBJ2-1|TRBD1|NA|14
TGCAGCGTGGATGGACAGGGGTCAGACGAGACCCAGTTCTTC
CSVDGQGSDETQFF
>TRBV7-2|TRBJ2-5|NA|few|16
TGTGCCAGCAGCCCCCTGGGGCAGGGATTACAAGAGACCCAGTACTTC
CASSPLGQGLQETQYF
>TRBV29-1|TRBJ2-7|TRBD1|many|13
TGCAGCGTGGGGACAGGGAAGGGCTACGAGCAGTACTTC
CSVGTGKGYEQYF
>TRBV9|TRBJ2-1|NA|many|16
TGTGCCAGCAGCCCCGGATCCATTTCGGGCAACAATGAGCAGTTCTTC
CASSPGSISGNNEQFF
>TRBV20-1|TRBJ1-2|NA|NA|13
TGCAGTGTTAGGGAACAGGTGACGTATGGCTACACCTTC
CSVREQVTYGYTF
>TRBV10-3|TRBJ1-5|NA|many|13
TGTGCCATCAGTGGGGCAGACAATCAGCCCCAGCATTTT
CAISGADNQPQHF
>TRBV20-1|TRBJ1-1|NA|many|13
TGCAGTGCTAGAGACGCAGGGGAAATCGAAGCTTTCTTT
CSARDAGEIEAFF
>TRBV4-1|TRBJ1-4|NA|many|16
TGCGCCAGCAGCCAAGAGGGGCGGGCGGTTAATGAAAAACTGTTTTTT
CASSQEGRAVNEKLFF
>TRBV9|TRBJ2-2|NA|many|14
TGTGCCAGCAGCGGAAAGACTAGTCCCGGGGAGCTGTTTTTT
CASSGKTSPGELFF
>TRBV20-1|TRBJ2-7|TRBD1|many|15
TGCAGTGCTCCCCGATCCCGGGACAGGGGCCACGAGCAGTACTTC
CSAPRSRDRGHEQYF
>TRBV18|TRBJ2-1|TRBD2|many|15
TGTGCCAGCTCACCCCTTGAGCGGGAGCTTGATGAGCAGTTCTTC
CASSPLERELDEQFF
>TRBV5-1|TRBJ2-1|NA|NA|16
TGCGCCAGCAGCTTCCGGGGCGGAGGGGCCGACAATGTGCAGTTCTTC
CASSFRGGGADNVQFF
>TRBV3-1|TRBJ2-1|NA|many|16
TGTGCCAGCAGCCAAGATCTTAGCGCCCTGTACAATGAGCAGTTCTTC
CASSQDLSALYNEQFF
>TRBV6-1|TRBJ1-4|NA|many|15
TGTGCCAGCCTCCTCGGGGGGGCAACTAATGAAAAACTGTTTTTT
CASLLGGATNEKLFF